A selection of T cell receptor beta chains follows, all from one sample in a study of blood T cell repertoires in COVID-19. Only in-frame clones appear in the TCRdb table, and some are missing; sequencing was by immunoSEQ multiplex PCR. The sample shows 330,000 or so clones, over 85% of them seen only once. The sequenced material came from peripheral blood. The origin of the receptors is a woman in her sixties or seventies with COVID-19, enrolled during active disease. Both conserved end residues are part of each CDR3. Fields, in order: J gene, D gene, V gene, clone size, CDR3 protein. D genes are given only for firm matches. Some rows mark clone size as missing; the rest say once, few, many or name a class of expanded clone.

TRBJ2-4,.,TRBV5-1,.,CASSLSVAKNIQYF
TRBJ2-3,TRBD2,TRBV7-3,.,CASSPKEASGDPTDTQYF
TRBJ1-6,.,TRBV19,.,CASSISGREHNSPLHF
TRBJ1-1,.,TRBV2,once,CASSEIAQNTEAFF
TRBJ1-4,.,TRBV5-1,.,CASSRSGPNEKLFF
TRBJ2-2,TRBD1,TRBV10-1,.,CASSRDRAGELFF
TRBJ1-2,.,TRBV7-6,few,CASSSKSGVAGGYTF
TRBJ2-7,.,TRBV4-2,.,CASSQVAGAGYEQYF
TRBJ1-1,.,TRBV18,.,CASSPRTDLMNTEAFF
TRBJ2-1,.,TRBV11-2,once,CASSLDGAGSSYNEQFF
TRBJ2-7,.,TRBV18,.,CASSPLSAGSYEQYF
TRBJ2-7,.,TRBV12-3/TRBV12-4,.,CASRARSDEQYF
TRBJ2-1,TRBD2,TRBV28,.,CASVGGSSYNEQFF
TRBJ2-7,.,TRBV7-9,.,CASSQGGGTYEQYF
TRBJ1-3,TRBD1,TRBV11-2,.,CASSSPGQGVYGNTIYF
TRBJ1-6,.,TRBV20-1,.,CSAAGQPLHF
TRBJ1-4,.,TRBV11-2,few,CASSSGLRGATNEKLFF
TRBJ1-5,TRBD1,TRBV7-2,.,CASSDRGQPQHF
TRBJ2-7,TRBD1,TRBV28,.,CASSPSTGPSYEQYF
TRBJ1-5,.,TRBV28,.,CATRAGGYHQPQHF
TRBJ1-1,.,TRBV5-1,.,CASSLGAANTEAFF
TRBJ1-2,.,TRBV6-6,.,CASSYRDTDYGYTF
TRBJ2-3,TRBD1,TRBV7-6,.,CASRRTGGSDTQYF
TRBJ1-1,.,TRBV28,.,CASSLRNTEAFF
TRBJ1-3,TRBD1,TRBV9,.,CASTTGALWSGNTIYF
TRBJ2-2,TRBD2,TRBV5-1,.,CASSFLAGGPGELFF
TRBJ1-1,.,TRBV18,.,CASSPGQSTEAFF
TRBJ2-3,TRBD2,TRBV19,.,CASSPRHGGDTQYF
TRBJ2-2,.,TRBV6-5,.,CATWTARSPGELFF
TRBJ1-5,TRBD1,TRBV7-2,.,CASSKDRGRQPQHF
TRBJ2-2,TRBD2,TRBV19,.,CAVTPGGGNTGELFF
TRBJ2-3,.,TRBV11-2,.,CASSLTGGTDTQYF
TRBJ1-2,.,TRBV19,few,CASSIDDRSYGYTF
TRBJ1-2,.,TRBV4-1,.,CASSQDPRRGAYGYTF
TRBJ1-1,TRBD1,TRBV5-1,once,CASSFGQGFTEAFF
TRBJ2-5,.,TRBV6-5,.,CASRSSAETQYF
TRBJ1-6,.,TRBV7-3,.,CASSSAGHNSPLHF
TRBJ2-1,.,TRBV21-1,.,CASSNETSGGIEQFF
TRBJ2-1,.,TRBV3-1/TRBV3-2,.,CASSQVGANEQFF
TRBJ2-3,TRBD2,TRBV7-2,.,CASSPRTSLGTDTQYF
TRBJ2-5,TRBD1,TRBV2,once,CASSERDRALQETQYF
TRBJ2-7,TRBD1,TRBV5-1,.,CASSLGRTGIYEQYF
TRBJ2-1,.,TRBV3-1/TRBV3-2,.,CASSPRTDEQFF
TRBJ1-1,.,TRBV2,.,CASIIDRGNTEAFF
TRBJ1-3,.,TRBV7-8,.,CASSPLSSGNTIYF
TRBJ1-2,.,TRBV4-2,.,CASSQEGGPSGYTF
TRBJ1-1,.,TRBV7-3,once,CASSLSLTEAFF
TRBJ2-5,.,TRBV11-3,.,CASSLWDLSPWTPQETQYF
TRBJ2-2,.,TRBV7-2,.,CASSSAGTGELFF
TRBJ2-1,.,TRBV30,once,CAWSRDKNEQFF
TRBJ2-1,.,TRBV11-3,.,CASSLGHLVYNEQFF
TRBJ2-7,.,TRBV28,.,CASSLGSSYEQYF
TRBJ1-1,.,TRBV7-8,.,CASSLLGQGTEAFF
TRBJ1-2,TRBD1,TRBV5-1,.,CASSRGTGYGYTF
TRBJ2-2,TRBD2,TRBV19,.,CASSSSLSRGVPGELFF
TRBJ1-5,.,TRBV2,.,CASSPDSLNQPQHF
TRBJ1-1,.,TRBV5-1,.,CASSLGEGRENTEAFF
TRBJ2-1,TRBD2,TRBV5-1,.,CASSSSLAAGPSNEQFF
TRBJ2-3,.,TRBV11-2,.,CASSLGLSPDTQYF
TRBJ1-2,.,TRBV4-1,.,CASRAGRYGYTF